A selection of T cell receptor beta chains follows, all from one sample in a study of breast tumors, draining lymph nodes, adjacent tissues. TCRdb itself ran the multiplex PCR reads through MiXCR, one entry per CDR3 protein. The sample lists around 150,000 distinct CDR3 sequences, about 31% occurring once. What was sequenced was axillary lymph node tissue. The origin of the receptors is a female donor with breast cancer. Some clones in this sample may be carry-over from other donors' samples. Each CDR3 is given with its conserved first and last residue. D genes are given only for firm matches. Size is stated for part of the rows, as once, few or many counts, or as a class when the clone is expanded.

TRBJ2-3,16,TRBV6-1,.,.,CAGSQAPGASTDTQYF,TGTGCCGGCAGTCAAGCGCCGGGGGCTAGCACAGATACGCAGTATTTT
TRBJ1-3,14,TRBV27,many,.,CASSPTVSGNTIYF,TGTGCCAGCAGTCCGACAGTCTCTGGAAACACCATATATTTT
TRBJ1-6,17,TRBV9,.,.,CASSVGLAGGSGSPLHF,TGTGCCAGCAGCGTAGGGCTAGCGGGGGGCAGTGGGTCACCCCTCCACTTT
TRBJ1-2,17,TRBV3-1,many,TRBD1,CASSQGLTGGPNYGYTF,TGTGCCAGCAGCCAAGGTCTTACAGGGGGCCCTAACTATGGCTACACCTTC
TRBJ1-6,16,TRBV6-5,many,.,CASSPTVSSYNSPLHF,TGTGCCAGCAGTCCTACAGTGAGCTCCTATAATTCACCCCTCCACTTT
TRBJ2-3,16,TRBV19,many,TRBD2,CASSIVAGGPTDTQYF,TGTGCCAGTAGTATTGTAGCGGGGGGCCCCACAGATACGCAGTATTTT
TRBJ2-1,17,TRBV19,.,TRBD2,CASSVNLAGGSYDEQFF,TGTGCCAGTAGTGTTAACCTAGCGGGGGGGTCCTACGATGAGCAGTTCTTC
TRBJ2-2,15,TRBV5-1,.,.,CASSFRDGGTGELFF,TGTGCCAGCAGCTTTCGGGACGGTGGCACCGGGGAGCTGTTTTTT
TRBJ2-5,18,TRBV6-6,many,.,CASSYSTGVGGAGETQYF,TGTGCCAGCAGTTACTCGACAGGAGTTGGGGGGGCGGGAGAGACCCAGTACTTC
TRBJ2-2,16,TRBV6-5,.,.,CAISYSLTGNTGELFF,TGTGCCATCAGTTACTCTCTGACGGGGAACACCGGGGAGCTGTTTTTT
TRBJ2-3,14,TRBV10-1,few,TRBD2,CASSEGLVWDTQYF,TGCGCCAGCAGTGAAGGACTAGTCTGGGATACGCAGTATTTT
TRBJ1-2,11,TRBV6-5,many,.,CASSQGDGYTF,TGTGCCAGCAGTCAGGGAGATGGCTACACCTTC
TRBJ1-5,15,TRBV20-1,.,TRBD1,CSAFLQGKGNQPQHF,TGCAGTGCTTTTTTACAGGGGAAGGGCAATCAGCCCCAGCATTTT
TRBJ1-5,12,TRBV19,many,.,CASSQLGQPQHF,TGTGCCAGTAGTCAACTGGGTCAGCCCCAGCATTTT